A single TCR beta chain is shown here with its context. Antigen specificity is unknown. These data originate in a study of cytomegalovirus exposure and HLA in healthy donors. Findings and caveats of the study: Three chains linked to CMV were shown in vitro to be specific for CMV antigens. Reports indicated that the classifier achieved high specificity and sensitivity in diagnosing cytomegalovirus status.

Sequencing used immunoSEQ multiplex PCR; TCRdb keeps in-frame clones, though not all of them. The sample includes some 240,000 clones, 70% to 90% of them seen just once. CDR1 SGHAT and CDR2 FQNNGV come from the germline V gene. Trimming removed 2 bases at V and 4 bases at J, with 11 bases between. The CDR3 has 14 amino acids. The sample comprised PBMCs. This receptor was taken from a woman in her late teens or twenties in good health and CMV-seronegative. This chain links TRBV11-2 with TRBJ1-2, with TRBD1 as a possible D gene (5 bases). CDR3 nucleotides: TGTGCCAGCAGCTTAACTGACAGAGGCTATGGCTACACCTTC. Protein product: CASSLTDRGYGYTF.